These T cell receptor beta chains were read from a single sample in a study of T cell responses to AZD1222 COVID-19 vaccine. Profiled with immunoSEQ multiplex PCR; TCRdb holds only in-frame clones, not every one. Here the sample spans about 120,000 clones, approximately 90% being singletons. The starting material was peripheral blood, obtained on day 0 of AZD1222 vaccination. All receptors come from an adult in good health. The CDR3 runs from the conserved cysteine through the conserved F or W. D genes are given only for firm matches. Where a row states a size, it is once, few, many or the class of an expanded clone; other rows omit it.

TGTGCCAGCAGCGTAGCTGAATCCCCGGTGGGGGGGGAGAACACTGAAGCTTTCTTT | CASSVAESPVGGENTEAFF | TRBV9 | . | once | TRBJ1-1
TGTGCCAGCAGCCCGGGACCCGGCTCCTACGAGCAGTACTTC | CASSPGPGSYEQYF | TRBV11-2 | . | . | TRBJ2-7
TGTGCCAGCAGCCAGGGGGCGGGAAATCAGCCCCAGCATTTT | CASSQGAGNQPQHF | TRBV3-1/TRBV3-2 | . | . | TRBJ1-5
TGCGCCAGCAGCTTGGGGCGGACCCGCGCAACGCAGTATTTT | CASSLGRTRATQYF | TRBV5-1 | . | . | TRBJ2-3
TGTGCCAGCAGTCCCCAAAGCAATCAGCCCCAGCATTTT | CASSPQSNQPQHF | TRBV12-3/TRBV12-4 | . | . | TRBJ1-5
TGTGCCACCCACACGGAGTTCTATGGCTACACCTTC | CATHTEFYGYTF | TRBV10-3 | . | . | TRBJ1-2
TGCAGTGCTAGTAGCAGGGGCAATCAGCCCCAGCATTTT | CSASSRGNQPQHF | TRBV20-1 | . | . | TRBJ1-5
TGTGCCAGCAGCTACGGGGGATTCACTGAAGCTTTCTTT | CASSYGGFTEAFF | TRBV9 | . | . | TRBJ1-1
TGTGCCAGCAGCCACGGGACATTGGGCACTGAAGCTTTCTTT | CASSHGTLGTEAFF | TRBV3-1/TRBV3-2 | . | . | TRBJ1-1
TGTGCCAGCAGTTACCCGTCGGGACAGGGGAACACTGAAGCTTTCTTT | CASSYPSGQGNTEAFF | TRBV6-5 | TRBD1 | . | TRBJ1-1
TGCAGTGCTAGTGCAGAAACAGATACGCAGTATTTT | CSASAETDTQYF | TRBV20-1 | . | . | TRBJ2-3
TGTGCCGGAACACTACAGGGGGAGAACACTGAAGCTTTCTTT | CAGTLQGENTEAFF | TRBV6-5 | TRBD1 | . | TRBJ1-1
TGTGCCAGCACCTTATGGGGGCAAAATGAGCAGTTCTTC | CASTLWGQNEQFF | TRBV2 | . | . | TRBJ2-1
TGTGCCAGCAGCTTAGATTTGGGTTGGGCGGGGCCGAACACTGAAGCTTTCTTT | CASSLDLGWAGPNTEAFF | TRBV5-5 | . | . | TRBJ1-1
TGTGCCAGCAGACTCGGACAGGCCTATGGCTACACCTTC | CASRLGQAYGYTF | TRBV2 | TRBD1 | . | TRBJ1-2
TGTGCCAGCACCCCCTCGACAGGGGGGGAGAATGGCTACACCTTC | CASTPSTGGENGYTF | TRBV6-5 | TRBD1 | . | TRBJ1-2
TGTGCCACCAGCAGAGATTACGAGGGTTACGTTCAGCCCCAGCATTTT | CATSRDYEGYVQPQHF | TRBV15 | . | . | TRBJ1-5
TGTGCCAGCAGCCGACAGGAGGGGGACACCATATATTTT | CASSRQEGDTIYF | TRBV5-4 | . | . | TRBJ1-3